This T cell receptor beta chain emerged from a study of control samples from healthy donors and cancer patients. Profiled with immunoSEQ multiplex PCR; TCRdb holds only in-frame clones, not every one. The sample yields some 96,000 clones, more than 80% seen once. Sample: blood. The clonotype was recovered from a man younger than 35 in good health.

DNA for the CDR3: TGTGCCAGCAGTCTCCAAGGAGGGGCCCTAGCCTATGGCTACACCTTC. It yields the protein CASSLQGGALAYGYTF. The chain employs TRBV27 and TRBJ1-2, with TRBD1 as a possible D gene (5 bases). The germline V gene has CDR1 MNHEY and CDR2 SMNVEV (reference sequence). The V and J ends lost 5 bases and 4 bases respectively, with 20 bases between them. This CDR3 comprises 16 residues.